This T cell receptor beta chain comes out of a study of blood T cell repertoires in COVID-19. Study-wide context: Samples representing acute and convalescent COVID-19 were sourced from the United States, Italy and Spain.

The CDR3 extends over 16 amino acids. Germline assignment: CDR1 SGHTA and CDR2 FQGNSA. V was shortened by 1 base and J by 4 bases, with 16 bases between the two germline ends. The data were produced by immunoSEQ multiplex PCR, yet TCRdb's version contains in-frame clones alone and is incomplete. Seen here are 130,000 to 150,000 clones, over 75% observed once, and the top ten hold 1.2%. This rearrangement joins TRBV7-2 to TRBJ2-5; a weak D match, TRBD2 (6 bases). The sample was PBMCs or T cells enriched from blood (not recorded which). The receptor comes from a woman aged 30 to 39 with acute COVID-19. CDR3 amino acids: CASSLVGGTSPETQYF. DNA of the CDR3: TGTGCCAGCAGCTTAGTCGGCGGTACTAGCCCAGAGACCCAGTACTTC.